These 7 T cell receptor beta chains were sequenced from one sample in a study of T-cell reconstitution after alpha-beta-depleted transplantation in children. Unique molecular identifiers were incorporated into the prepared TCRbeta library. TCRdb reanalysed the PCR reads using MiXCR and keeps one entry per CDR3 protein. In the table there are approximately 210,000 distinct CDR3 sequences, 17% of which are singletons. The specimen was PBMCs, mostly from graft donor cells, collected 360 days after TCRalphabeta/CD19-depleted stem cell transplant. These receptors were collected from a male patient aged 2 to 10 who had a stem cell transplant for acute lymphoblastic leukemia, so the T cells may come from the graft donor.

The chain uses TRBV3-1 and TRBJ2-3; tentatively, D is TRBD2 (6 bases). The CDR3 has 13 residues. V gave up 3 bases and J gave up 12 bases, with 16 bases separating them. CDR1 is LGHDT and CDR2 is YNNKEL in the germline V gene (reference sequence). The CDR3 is CASSQTTGSAQYF. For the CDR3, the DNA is TGTGCCAGCAGCCAGACTACCGGGAGCGCTCAGTATTTT.

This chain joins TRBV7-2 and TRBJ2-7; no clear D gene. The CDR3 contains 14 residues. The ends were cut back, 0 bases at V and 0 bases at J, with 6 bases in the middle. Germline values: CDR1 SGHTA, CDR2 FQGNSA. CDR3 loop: CASSLAVSSYEQYF. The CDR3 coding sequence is TGTGCCAGCAGCTTAGCAGTCAGCTCCTACGAGCAGTACTTC. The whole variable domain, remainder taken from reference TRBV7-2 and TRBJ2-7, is GAGVSQSPSNKVTEKGKDVELRCDPISGHTALYWYRQSLGQGLEFLIYFQGNSAPDKSGLPSDRFSAERTGGSVSTLTIQRTQQEDSAVYLCASSLAVSSYEQYFGPGTRLTVT.

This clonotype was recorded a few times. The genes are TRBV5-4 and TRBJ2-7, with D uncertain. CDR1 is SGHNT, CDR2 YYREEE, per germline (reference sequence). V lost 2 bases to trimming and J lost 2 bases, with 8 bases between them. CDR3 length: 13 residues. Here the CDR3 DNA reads TGTGCCAGCAGCTTCGGTCCCACCTACGAGCAGTACTTC. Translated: CASSFGPTYEQYF.

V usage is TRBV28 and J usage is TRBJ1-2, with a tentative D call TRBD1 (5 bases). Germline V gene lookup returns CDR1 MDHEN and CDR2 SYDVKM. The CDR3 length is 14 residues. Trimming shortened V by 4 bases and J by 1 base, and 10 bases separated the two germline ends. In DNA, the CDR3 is TGTGCCAGCAGTTCCCGGACAATTAACTATGGCTACACCTTC. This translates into CASSSRTINYGYTF.

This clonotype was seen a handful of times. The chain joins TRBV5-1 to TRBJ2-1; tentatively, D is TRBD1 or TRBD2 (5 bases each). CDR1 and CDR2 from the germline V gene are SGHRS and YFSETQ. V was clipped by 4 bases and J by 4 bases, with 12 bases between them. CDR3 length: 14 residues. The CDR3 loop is CASSIGTRYNEQFF. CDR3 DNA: TGCGCCAGCAGCATCGGGACGCGATACAATGAGCAGTTCTTC.

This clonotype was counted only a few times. The CDR3, as DNA: TGCGCCAGCAGCTCCCTCGAAGGGTGGGGACACTACGAGCAGTACTTC. It translates to CASSSLEGWGHYEQYF. The V call is TRBV5-1, the J call TRBJ2-7; D might be TRBD1 (6 bases). The germline V gene encodes CDR1 SGHRS and CDR2 YFSETQ. This CDR3 has 16 amino acids. The V and J ends lost 3 bases and 3 bases respectively, with 19 bases between them.

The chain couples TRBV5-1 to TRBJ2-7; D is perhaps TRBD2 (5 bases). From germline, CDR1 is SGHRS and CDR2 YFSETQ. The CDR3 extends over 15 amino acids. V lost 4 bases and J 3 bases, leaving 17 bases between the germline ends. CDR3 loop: CASSPEPRAFYEQYF. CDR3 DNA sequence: TGCGCCAGCAGCCCGGAGCCGAGGGCGTTCTACGAGCAGTACTTC.